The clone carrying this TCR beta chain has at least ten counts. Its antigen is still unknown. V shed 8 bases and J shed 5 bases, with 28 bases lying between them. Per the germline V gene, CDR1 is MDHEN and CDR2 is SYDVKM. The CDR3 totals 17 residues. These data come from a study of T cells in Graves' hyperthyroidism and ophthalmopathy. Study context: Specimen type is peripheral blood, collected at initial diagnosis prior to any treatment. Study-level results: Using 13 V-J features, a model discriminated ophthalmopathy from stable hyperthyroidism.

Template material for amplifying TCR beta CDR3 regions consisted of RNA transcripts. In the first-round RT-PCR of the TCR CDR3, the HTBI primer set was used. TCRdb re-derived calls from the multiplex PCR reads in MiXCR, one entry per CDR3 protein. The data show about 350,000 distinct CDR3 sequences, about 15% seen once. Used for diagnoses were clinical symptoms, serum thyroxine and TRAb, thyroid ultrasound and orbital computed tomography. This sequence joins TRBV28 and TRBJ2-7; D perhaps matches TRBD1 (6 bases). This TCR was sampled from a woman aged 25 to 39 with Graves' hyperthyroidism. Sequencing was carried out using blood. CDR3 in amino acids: CASPPSGTLLPLDEQYF. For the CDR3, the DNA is TGTGCCAGCCCCCCCTCCGGGACACTCTTACCCCTCGACGAGCAGTACTTC.